The present T cell receptor (beta chain) was sequenced within a study of cytomegalovirus exposure and HLA in healthy donors. Amplification used 60 Vbeta primers and 13 Jbeta primers. Clones were sequenced by immunoSEQ multiplex PCR, and TCRdb holds only the in-frame ones, with some missing. The table records 60,000 to 70,000 clones, just under 80% of them present only once. Deletions cut 0 bases from V and 0 bases from J, with 11 bases between. CDR3 length equals 16 residues. CDR1 and CDR2 (germline): GTSNPN, SVGIG (reference sequence). This chain connects TRBV30 to TRBJ2-2, with D perhaps TRBD1 (6 bases). Sequencing was carried out using PBMCs. This TCR derives from a woman in her 30s in good health and CMV-seronegative. The CDR3 spells CAWSVWGLSNTGELFF. The CDR3 nucleotides read TGTGCCTGGAGTGTCTGGGGGCTATCGAACACCGGGGAGCTGTTTTTT.